The 15 T cell receptor beta chains below were found in one sample sequenced in a study of follicular helper T cells after annual influenza vaccination. Only in-frame clones appear in the TCRdb table, and some are missing; sequencing was by immunoSEQ multiplex PCR. There are 6,000 to 8,000 clones in the sample; approximately 88% occur only once, and less than 2% lies in the top ten. As to time point: 2015-2016 season, 7 days after influenza vaccination. The sequencing here drew on CXCR5+ CD38- circulating T follicular helper cells from blood, taken 7 days after influenza vaccination. Subset described: circulating Tfh, non-naive CD4+CXCR5+PD-1+ (ICOS+CD38+ or ICOS-CD38-). These receptors were collected from an adult who received the influenza vaccine.

The chain links TRBV5-4 to TRBJ2-5, with D possibly being TRBD2 (6 bases). This CDR3 is built from 12 residues. Germline CDR1 SGHNT, CDR2 YYREEE (reference sequence). Trimming cost V 4 bases and J 5 bases, with 9 bases left between them. This CDR3 reads CASSRDLETQYF. In nucleotides, the CDR3 is TGTGCCAGCAGCCGGGACTTGGAGACCCAGTACTTC.

The chain links TRBV9 to TRBJ1-1; D might be TRBD1 (5 bases). The ends were cut back, 0 bases at V and 7 bases at J, with 13 bases in the middle. This CDR3 region has 14 residues. Germline assignment: CDR1 SGDLS and CDR2 YYNGEE. For the CDR3, the DNA is TGTGCCAGCAGCGTAGACCCTTGGGGGGGTGAAGCTTTCTTT. This translates into CASSVDPWGGEAFF.

This clone is a singleton in its sample. V usage is TRBV28 and J usage is TRBJ2-1; D may correspond to TRBD1 or TRBD2 (6 bases each). Trimming left V 2 bases short and J 12 bases short, with 17 bases between. Germline values: CDR1 MDHEN, CDR2 SYDVKM. The CDR3 is 14 amino acids. Here the CDR3 DNA reads TGTGCCAGCAGTTTAGGGCAGGGGAGGCTTTGGCAGTTCTTC. It specifies CASSLGQGRLWQFF.

The chain is built from TRBV19 and TRBJ1-1, with TRBD1 identical over 7 bases. The V gene end was trimmed by 4 bases and the J gene end by 0 bases; junction bases not matched to a gene: 11. Per the germline V gene, CDR1 is LNHDA and CDR2 is SQIVND (reference sequence). CDR3 size: 17 residues. The DNA for the CDR3 is TGTGCCAGTAGTAATTCGGCGCACAGGGGAGTGAACACTGAAGCTTTCTTT. Its protein is CASSNSAHRGVNTEAFF.

The J gene is TRBJ2-5, the V gene TRBV11-2, with 8 nucleotides matching TRBD1. Germline CDR1 reads SGHAT; CDR2 reads FQNNGV. J was trimmed by 6 bases and V by 1 base; bases with no gene match: 10. The CDR3 sequence is 16 residues long. The CDR3 region is CASSLVLGQGQQTQYF. The CDR3 DNA reads as TGTGCCAGCAGCTTAGTCCTAGGACAGGGTCAACAGACCCAGTACTTC.

V and J are TRBV28 and TRBJ1-4; the D gene is possibly TRBD1 (5 bases). Trimming pared 6 bases from V and 6 bases from J, leaving 17 bases between. Germline V gene sequence: CDR1 MDHEN, CDR2 SYDVKM. The CDR3 covers 15 residues. The CDR3 reads CASSAPGRGDEKLFF. The CDR3 bases are TGTGCCAGCAGCGCTCCGGGACGAGGGGATGAAAAACTGTTTTTT.

The chain combines TRBV5-1 with TRBJ1-2, with unresolved D. Trimming cost V 0 bases and J 7 bases, with 10 bases left between them. Per the germline V gene, CDR1 is SGHRS and CDR2 is YFSETQ. The CDR3 totals 13 residues. The CDR3 DNA is TGCGCCAGCAGCTTGGGCGGTTACGGTGGCTACACCTTC. Protein: CASSLGGYGGYTF.

This clone was seen only once. V and J are TRBV2 and TRBJ1-1; D is possibly TRBD1 (5 bases). V was shortened by 5 bases and J by 2 bases, with 12 bases between the two germline ends. Looked up from germline, CDR1 is SNHLY and CDR2 is FYNNEI. The CDR3 has 14 residues. The CDR3 spells CASSSYRFNTEAFF. The DNA for the CDR3 is TGTGCCAGCAGTTCCTACAGGTTTAACACTGAAGCTTTCTTT. Complete variable domain (other parts from reference TRBV2 and TRBJ1-1): EPEVTQTPSHQVTQMGQEVILRCVPISNHLYFYWYRQILGQKVEFLVSFYNNEISEKSEIFDDQFSVERPDGSNFTLKIRSTKLEDSAMYFCASSSYRFNTEAFFGQGTRLTVV.

CDR3 protein: CASRARGYGYTF. The DNA of the CDR3 is TGTGCCAGCAGGGCAAGGGGCTATGGCTACACCTTC. This chain connects TRBV28 to TRBJ1-2; D may be TRBD1 (5 bases). The CDR3 sequence is 12 residues long. V was clipped by 6 bases and J by 4 bases, with 9 bases between them. Looked up from germline, CDR1 is MDHEN and CDR2 is SYDVKM.

This chain uses TRBV5-4 with TRBJ1-4, with D possibly TRBD1 on 5 matching bases. The germline gives CDR1 SGHNT, CDR2 YYREEE (reference sequence). The CDR3 is 13 amino acids. The ends were cut back, 4 bases at V and 8 bases at J, with 12 bases in the middle. CDR3 sequence (DNA): TGTGCCAGCAGCCGGGACTCGGGGGAAAAACTGTTTTTT. Its translation is CASSRDSGEKLFF.

The chain is built from TRBV28 and TRBJ2-5; maybe TRBD1 (6 bases). Germline lookup yields CDR1 MDHEN and CDR2 SYDVKM. The V end lost 3 bases, the J end lost 2 bases, and 13 bases lay between the germline ends. The CDR3 totals 15 residues. The CDR3: CASSFRVGGQETQYF. The CDR3 bases are TGTGCCAGCAGTTTCAGGGTAGGGGGACAAGAGACCCAGTACTTC.

The chain is built from TRBV7-3 and TRBJ2-1, with D perhaps matching TRBD1 (5 bases). The CDR3 has 15 residues. Between the trimmed V and J ends, which lost 1 base and 5 bases, there was a span of 12 bases. Per the germline V gene, CDR1 is SGHTA and CDR2 is FQGTGA. The DNA of the CDR3 is TGTGCCAGCAGCTTAAGGGGCGCCTTAAACAATGAGCAGTTCTTC. Protein: CASSLRGALNNEQFF.

The rearrangement uses TRBV7-2 and TRBJ2-1; perhaps TRBD2 as D (6 bases). Per germline, CDR1 SGHTA and CDR2 FQGNSA. With 4 bases removed from V and 3 bases from J, the gap between germline ends came to 10 bases. The CDR3 consists of 14 residues. CDR3 amino acids: CASSSGTFYNEQFF. The DNA of the CDR3 is TGTGCCAGCAGCTCCGGGACTTTCTACAATGAGCAGTTCTTC.

This rearrangement joins TRBV19 to TRBJ1-5; D uncertain. Trimming cost V 9 bases and J 4 bases, with 10 bases left between them. Germline V lookup: CDR1 LNHDA, CDR2 SQIVND (reference sequence). The CDR3 is 12 amino acids. CDR3 DNA sequence: TGTGCCAGCCGTGTCCCTAATCAGCCCCAGCATTTT. Residues: CASRVPNQPQHF.

This clone showed up just once. V gene TRBV18 combines with J gene TRBJ1-1; perhaps TRBD1 as D (5 bases). This CDR3 comprises 12 residues. In germline, CDR1 is KGHSH, CDR2 LQKENI. V lost 6 bases to trimming and J lost 4 bases, with 9 bases between them. The CDR3 DNA reads TGTGCCAGCTCCGGGGGGGGCACTGAAGCTTTCTTT. This codes for CASSGGGTEAFF. Using reference TRBV18 and TRBJ1-1 for the parts outside the CDR3, the full variable domain is NAGVMQNPRHLVRRRGQEARLRCSPMKGHSHVYWYRQLPEEGLKFMVYLQKENIIDESGMPKERFSAEFPKEGPSILRIQQVVRGDSAAYFCASSGGGTEAFFGQGTRLTVV.